This is a list of T cell receptor beta chains from one sample in a study of human T cells and chemical hapten exposure. TCRdb itself ran the RACE reads through MiXCR, one entry per CDR3 protein. This sample has approximately 44,000 distinct CDR3 sequences; nearly 4.5% occur once, and the top ten carry about 6%. The sequencing input was whole blood. The source of these receptors is a human donor in good health. Some clones in this sample may be carry-over from other donors' samples. The CDR3 runs from the conserved cysteine through the conserved F or W. The D gene is left open where the match is weak. Clone sizes are given selectively: once, few, many, or a class where the clone is expanded.

TRBJ2-7 TRBV12-3/TRBV12-4 15 - TRBD1 TGTGCCAGCAGTCCGCGGACAGGGCTGGTTCCGCTGCAGTACTTC CASSPRTGLVPLQYF
TRBJ1-6 TRBV11-2 14 many - TGTGCCAGCAGCTTAGGTCCGCTGAATTCACCCCTCCACTTT CASSLGPLNSPLHF
TRBJ2-3 TRBV30 15 many TRBD2 TGTGCCTGGAGTGTATCCAGCGGGAGGGCAGATACGCAGTATTTT CAWSVSSGRADTQYF
TRBJ2-5 TRBV28 13 many TRBD1 TGTGCCAGCACGGGACAGGGGTTGGAGACCCAGTACTTC CASTGQGLETQYF
TRBJ1-1 TRBV7-3 18 many - TGTGCCAGCAGCTTGGAAGTGCCCTACACCGACCTAAACACTGAAGCTTTCTTT CASSLEVPYTDLNTEAFF
TRBJ2-6 TRBV29-1 16 many TRBD1 TGCAGCGTCCCCGGGACAGGGCTCTCTGGGGCCAACGTCCTGACTTTC CSVPGTGLSGANVLTF
TRBJ2-3 TRBV5-4 16 few TRBD2 TGTGCCAGCAGCTTGCGAACTAGCGGTATCACAGATACGCAGTATTTT CASSLRTSGITDTQYF
TRBJ2-3 TRBV12-3/TRBV12-4 16 many - TGTGCCAGCAGGAGCCTGGACATCTTCCCTTCCCATACGCAGTATTTT CASRSLDIFPSHTQYF
TRBJ1-2 TRBV29-1 14 many TRBD1 TGCAGCGTTGAGGGACAGGGGGCCCACTATGGCTACACCTTC CSVEGQGAHYGYTF
TRBJ2-1 TRBV15 18 many TRBD2 TGTGCCACCAGCAGGACTACGTCCGGGACTAGCTCGTACAATGAGCAGTTCTTC CATSRTTSGTSSYNEQFF
TRBJ2-7 TRBV4-1 15 - TRBD2 TGCGCCAGCAGCCGATTTAGCGGGAGTACCTACGAGCAGTACTTC CASSRFSGSTYEQYF
TRBJ2-1 TRBV28 12 few - TGTGCCAGCAGTCCGATGTACAATGAGCAGTTCTTC CASSPMYNEQFF
TRBJ2-5 TRBV24-1 16 - - TGTGCCACCAGTGATTCGCTGGGACATTACCAAGAGACCCAGTACTTC CATSDSLGHYQETQYF
TRBJ2-1 TRBV29-1 12 many - TGCAGCGGGACAGCCGCCTACAATGAGCAGTTCTTC CSGTAAYNEQFF
TRBJ2-1 TRBV6-1 14 few - TGTGCCAGCAGTGAACTAGGAGCCTACAATGAGCAGTTCTTC CASSELGAYNEQFF
TRBJ2-3 TRBV2 15 many - TGTGCCAGCACCAGGCCAGGATCGCGGGGAGATACGCAGTATTTT CASTRPGSRGDTQYF
TRBJ2-3 TRBV2 15 many - TGTGCCAGCAGTGCGACAGGAGCACGCACAGATACGCAGTATTTT CASSATGARTDTQYF
TRBJ1-1 TRBV6-6 15 many TRBD1 TGTGCCAGCAGACCTGGGGGGACAGAGAACACTGAAGCTTTCTTT CASRPGGTENTEAFF
TRBJ2-3 TRBV28 15 many - TGTGCCAGCAGTCCCCCCGGGTGGGGGACAGATACGCAGTATTTT CASSPPGWGTDTQYF
TRBJ2-7 TRBV12-3/TRBV12-4 14 many TRBD1 TGTGCCAGCAGCCCCGGACAGGGGGGCTACGAGCAGTACTTC CASSPGQGGYEQYF
TRBJ2-3 TRBV7-9 14 few - TGTGCCAGCAGCTTAGACGCAACCACAGATACGCAGTATTTT CASSLDATTDTQYF
TRBJ1-2 TRBV14 14 many TRBD1 TGTGCCAGCAGCGGCGACAGGGCAGTGGTCGGCTACACCTTC CASSGDRAVVGYTF
TRBJ2-2 TRBV15 14 - - TGTGCCACCAGCAGAGGGATTTACACCGGGGAGCTGTTTTTT CATSRGIYTGELFF
TRBJ1-2 TRBV7-2 14 many TRBD1 TGTGCCAGCAGCTCCTTGACAGGGGGCGATGGCTACACCTTC CASSSLTGGDGYTF
TRBJ2-7 TRBV28 14 many - TGTGCCAGCAGTTTAATGCGGGGATCCCACGAGCAGTACTTC CASSLMRGSHEQYF
TRBJ1-2 TRBV5-6 14 - - TGTGCCAGCAGCTTGTTACGGGGACACTATGGCTACACCTTC CASSLLRGHYGYTF
TRBJ1-2 TRBV6-5 15 many TRBD1 TGTGCCAGCAGGAAAATTGGGACAGAGAGCTATGGCTACACCTTC CASRKIGTESYGYTF
TRBJ2-7 TRBV2 12 many TRBD2 TGTGCCAGCAGTGAACTAGCGGGCCATGGGTACTTC CASSELAGHGYF
TRBJ1-5 TRBV20-1 14 many TRBD1 TGCAGCGCACAACAGGGGGCGACTAATCAGCCCCAGCATTTT CSAQQGATNQPQHF
TRBJ2-3 TRBV6-6 17 many TRBD2 TGTGCCAGCAGTGCTCCCGGGACTACCCCTAGCACAGATACGCAGTATTTT CASSAPGTTPSTDTQYF
TRBJ2-1 TRBV3-1 16 many TRBD2 TGTGCCAGCAGCCAAGGGGGTAGCGGGAGTCGGGGGGAGCAGTTCTTC CASSQGGSGSRGEQFF
TRBJ1-5 TRBV6-5 15 many - TGTGCCAGCAGTAGCAGCGGGACACTCAATCAGCCCCAGCATTTT CASSSSGTLNQPQHF
TRBJ2-1 TRBV29-1 16 few TRBD2 TGCAGCGTTGAACGATTGGCTAGCGGGAGATCCGGGGAGCAGTTCTTC CSVERLASGRSGEQFF
TRBJ1-1 TRBV20-1 11 many - TGCAGTGCTAGAGGTCTCTCAGAAGCTTTCTTT CSARGLSEAFF
TRBJ2-5 TRBV30 13 many TRBD1 TGTGCCTGGGGCAGGGGGTACCAAGAGACCCAGTACTTC CAWGRGYQETQYF
TRBJ2-2 TRBV27 13 few - TGTGCCAGCAGTTTATTGGTCACCGGGGAGCTGTTTTTT CASSLLVTGELFF